The 13 T cell receptor beta chains below come from one sample, sequenced in a study of blood T cell repertoires in COVID-19. Data came from immunoSEQ multiplex PCR; TCRdb stores just in-frame clones and leaves some out. This table has 200,000 to 250,000 clones, 86% appearing once. Sequences were obtained from peripheral blood. All receptors come from a man between 60 and 75 years old with acute or convalescent COVID-19.

The chain couples TRBV7-8 to TRBJ2-1; possibly TRBD1 for D (6 bases). CDR3 length: 16 amino acids. The V gene's germline CDR1 is SGHVS and CDR2 FQNEAQ. V was trimmed by 5 bases and J by 4 bases, leaving 18 bases between them. The CDR3 reads CASSPYGTKTYNEQFF. The CDR3 DNA is TGTGCCAGCAGCCCATATGGGACAAAAACTTACAATGAGCAGTTCTTC.

V is TRBV7-9 and J is TRBJ2-5; 9 positions match TRBD1. V trimming: 0 bases; J trimming: 3 bases; junction bases outside the gene matches: 5. The CDR3 is 16 amino acids. From germline, CDR1 is SEHNR and CDR2 FQNEAQ (reference sequence). CDR3: CASSLAPGQGEETQYF. DNA of the CDR3: TGTGCCAGCAGCTTAGCCCCGGGACAGGGAGAAGAGACCCAGTACTTC.

The chain links TRBV6-5 to TRBJ2-7, with 7 nucleotides matching TRBD2. This CDR3 spans 15 amino acids. Germline-derived CDR1 and CDR2 are MNHEY and SVGAGI. The V and J ends lost 2 bases and 1 base, in that order; junction bases with no gene match: 5. The CDR3 loop reads CASSYRRGTSYEQYF. The CDR3 DNA sequence: TGTGCCAGCAGTTACAGGCGGGGGACTTCCTACGAGCAGTACTTC.

The V call is TRBV28, the J call TRBJ2-1, with a tentative D call TRBD2 (6 bases). This CDR3 comprises 15 residues. Germline values: CDR1 MDHEN, CDR2 SYDVKM. V lost 3 bases, J lost 0 bases, and 9 bases lay in between. CDR3 sequence reads: CASSLEGLSYNEQFF. The CDR3 DNA reads TGTGCCAGCAGTTTGGAGGGGCTCTCCTACAATGAGCAGTTCTTC. Using reference TRBV28 and TRBJ2-1 for the parts outside the CDR3, the full variable domain is DVKVTQSSRYLVKRTGEKVFLECVQDMDHENMFWYRQDPGLGLRLIYFSYDVKMKEKGDIPEGYSVSREKKERFSLILESASTNQTSMYLCASSLEGLSYNEQFFGPGTRLTVL.

The genes are TRBV7-9 and TRBJ2-6; maybe TRBD1 (6 bases). Germline CDR1 and CDR2: SEHNR and FQNEAQ (reference sequence). The CDR3 is made up of 15 amino acids. V lost 5 bases to trimming and J lost 2 bases, with 10 bases between them. The CDR3 reads CASSPQGTGANVLTF. The CDR3 region has the DNA TGTGCCAGCAGCCCACAGGGAACTGGGGCCAACGTCCTGACTTTC.

V and J are TRBV29-1 and TRBJ1-1; D might be TRBD1 (5 bases). Trimming shortened V by 4 bases and J by 0 bases, and 12 bases separated the two germline ends. The CDR3 is 14 residues long. Germline assignment: CDR1 SQVTM and CDR2 ANQGSEA. The CDR3 sequence: CSVAGRGVNTEAFF. The CDR3 DNA is TGCAGCGTTGCGGGTAGGGGTGTGAACACTGAAGCTTTCTTT. Full variable domain (rest looked up from reference TRBV29-1 and TRBJ1-1): SAVISQKPSRDICQRGTSLTIQCQVDSQVTMMFWYRQQPGQSLTLIATANQGSEATYESGFVIDKFPISRPNLTFSTLTVSNMSPEDSSIYLCSVAGRGVNTEAFFGQGTRLTVV.

V is TRBV7-9 and J is TRBJ1-2; D is possibly TRBD1 (5 bases). In germline, CDR1 is SEHNR, CDR2 FQNEAQ (reference sequence). Trimming removed 5 bases at V and 4 bases at J, with 8 bases between. This CDR3 has 12 residues. The CDR3 DNA reads TGTGCCAGCAGCGTAGACAGCTATGGCTACACCTTC. Translation: CASSVDSYGYTF.

This clone was detected only once. The J gene is TRBJ1-6, the V gene TRBV2; D is undetermined. This CDR3 is built from 16 residues. Deletions cut 1 base from V and 0 bases from J, with 7 bases between. The germline CDR1 and CDR2 sequences are SNHLY and FYNNEI. The chain's CDR3 is CASSEEQSSYNSPLHF. In DNA form, the CDR3 reads TGTGCCAGCAGTGAAGAACAGAGCTCCTATAATTCACCCCTCCACTTT.

The CDR3 coding sequence is TGTGCCAGCAGTTACGGAGGGTTGGTGGGGACCGGGGAGCTGTTTTTT. Amino acid sequence: CASSYGGLVGTGELFF. This chain connects TRBV6-5 to TRBJ2-2; perhaps TRBD2 as D (6 bases). Per the germline V gene, CDR1 is MNHEY and CDR2 is SVGAGI. The CDR3 totals 16 residues. Trimming took off 2 bases at V and 5 bases at J, with 15 bases between the two ends.

This chain connects TRBV5-1 to TRBJ2-3; 12 bases map to TRBD2. The germline V gene encodes CDR1 SGHRS and CDR2 YFSETQ. Trimming at V came to 2 bases and at J to 4 bases, leaving 8 bases not matched to a gene. This CDR3 has 17 amino acids. The CDR3, as DNA: TGCGCCAGCAGCTTAAAAGGGCTAGCGGGAGGGGCAGATACGCAGTATTTT. Its protein is CASSLKGLAGGADTQYF.

V is TRBV7-8 and J is TRBJ2-2; tentatively, D is TRBD2 (6 bases). V lost 0 bases, J lost 2 bases, and 13 bases lay in between. From germline, CDR1 is SGHVS and CDR2 FQNEAQ. This CDR3 contains 17 residues. The CDR3 DNA follows: TGTGCCAGCAGCTTAGCTTTTGGGGGGTATAACACCGGGGAGCTGTTTTTT. Encoded protein: CASSLAFGGYNTGELFF.

V and J are TRBV4-2 and TRBJ1-2, with D tentatively TRBD1 (6 bases). The CDR3 covers 15 residues. Germline-derived CDR1 and CDR2 are LGHNA and YNFKEQ. V was trimmed by 1 base and J by 0 bases, leaving 9 bases between them. The CDR3 bases are TGTGCCAGCAGCCAAGTGGACAGTACTAACTATGGCTACACCTTC. Translation: CASSQVDSTNYGYTF.

This chain uses TRBV18 with TRBJ2-1; 10 bases map to TRBD2. The CDR3 contains 16 residues. Per germline, CDR1 KGHSH and CDR2 LQKENI. The V gene end was trimmed by 2 bases and the J gene end by 5 bases; junction bases not matched to a gene: 6. CDR3 sequence (DNA): TGTGCCAGCTCACCAGCACTAGCGGGAAATCACAATGAGCAGTTCTTC. Residues: CASSPALAGNHNEQFF. Filled out from reference TRBV18 and TRBJ2-1, the complete variable domain reads NAGVMQNPRHLVRRRGQEARLRCSPMKGHSHVYWYRQLPEEGLKFMVYLQKENIIDESGMPKERFSAEFPKEGPSILRIQQVVRGDSAAYFCASSPALAGNHNEQFFGPGTRLTVL.